Each of the 20 T cell receptor beta chains below was sequenced from the same sample in a study of T cell responses to AZD1222 COVID-19 vaccine. TCRdb's copy holds only in-frame clones and misses some; the assay was immunoSEQ multiplex PCR. The table has 130,000 to 150,000 clones, roughly nine tenths seen once; the top ten hold approximately 3.9%. The sample was peripheral blood, taken 28 days after the second AZD1222 dose. These receptors were obtained from an adult who received the AZD1222 COVID-19 vaccine.

J is TRBJ1-4 and V is TRBV5-8; tentatively, D is TRBD1 (6 bases). The CDR3 is made up of 14 amino acids. Germline V gives CDR1 SGHTS, CDR2 YDEGEE. The V gene lost 4 bases and the J gene lost 8 bases, with 15 bases spanning the gap. CDR3 in amino acids: CASSPGGLWEKLFF. CDR3 nucleotides: TGTGCCAGCAGCCCGGGGGGCTTATGGGAAAAACTGTTTTTT. Full variable domain (remainder filled in from reference TRBV5-8 and TRBJ1-4): EAGVTQSPTHLIKTRGQQATLRCSPISGHTSVYWYQQALGLGLQFLLWYDEGEERNRGNFPPRFSGRQFPNYSSELNVNALELEDSALYLCASSPGGLWEKLFFGSGTQLSVL.

The chain carries TRBV30 and TRBJ1-1, with D possibly TRBD1 on 5 matching bases. V was pared by 7 bases and J by 1 base, with 10 bases between. CDR3 length: 12 amino acids. The germline V gene has CDR1 GTSNPN and CDR2 SVGIG (reference sequence). The CDR3, as DNA: TGTGCCTTGGGGCAGGGGAACACTGAAGCTTTCTTT. It codes for CALGQGNTEAFF.

The V gene is TRBV7-9, the J gene TRBJ2-1, with 7 nucleotides matching TRBD2. Germline V gives CDR1 SEHNR, CDR2 FQNEAQ (reference sequence). Losses at the gene ends were 5 bases for V and 6 bases for J; bases not matched to a gene: 4. This CDR3 is 13 amino acids long. The CDR3 protein is CASSLGLSNEQFF. The CDR3 DNA reads as TGTGCCAGCAGCCTGGGACTAAGCAATGAGCAGTTCTTC.

The chain has TRBV10-3 and TRBJ2-7; TRBD2 matches 10 bases. In germline, CDR1 is ENHRY, CDR2 SYGVKD. With 2 bases clipped from V and 6 bases from J, the junction kept 1 base outside the gene matches. The CDR3 extends over 13 amino acids. CDR3 nucleotides: TGTGCCATCAGTGAGGAGCGGGGGGGCGAGCAGTACTTC. Translation: CAISEERGGEQYF.

V usage is TRBV5-1 and J usage is TRBJ2-1, with TRBD2 matching over 11 bases. V dropped 0 bases and J dropped 7; count of bases not matched to a gene: 12. The CDR3 spans 18 residues. The V gene's germline CDR1 is SGHRS and CDR2 YFSETQ. The CDR3 loop reads CASSLELAGALLGNEQFF. CDR3 nucleotides: TGCGCCAGCAGCTTGGAACTAGCGGGGGCCCTTCTAGGGAATGAGCAGTTCTTC. The full variable domain, rest sourced from reference TRBV5-1 and TRBJ2-1, is KAGVTQTPRYLIKTRGQQVTLSCSPISGHRSVSWYQQTPGQGLQFLFEYFSETQRNKGNFPGRFSGRQFSNSRSEMNVSTLELGDSALYLCASSLELAGALLGNEQFFGPGTRLTVL.

The rearrangement uses TRBV9 and TRBJ2-2; 8 nucleotides line up with TRBD1. From germline, CDR1 is SGDLS and CDR2 YYNGEE. V was clipped by 0 bases and J by 6 bases; unmatched bases: 7. This CDR3 comprises 16 residues. The chain's CDR3 is CASSVGPQGAPGELFF. As DNA, the CDR3 is TGTGCCAGCAGCGTAGGCCCCCAGGGGGCTCCCGGGGAGCTGTTTTTT. The entire variable domain, with the rest obtained from reference TRBV9 and TRBJ2-2, is as follows: DSGVTQTPKHLITATGQRVTLRCSPRSGDLSVYWYQQSLDQGLQFLIQYYNGEERAKGNILERFSAQQFPDLHSELNLSSLELGDSALYFCASSVGPQGAPGELFFGEGSRLTVL.

This chain uses TRBV11-3 with TRBJ2-7; the D is unclear. Germline CDR1 reads SGHNT; CDR2 reads YENEEA. Deletions cut 0 bases from V and 7 bases from J, with 7 bases between. There are 12 residues in the CDR3. CDR3 sequence (DNA): TGTGCCAGCAGCTTAGATTGGAGAGAGCAGTACTTC. It yields the protein CASSLDWREQYF.

The chain combines TRBV6-5 with TRBJ2-7; no reliable D call. This CDR3 is built from 11 residues. Germline CDR1 reads MNHEY; CDR2 reads SVGAGI. V was clipped by 7 bases and J by 2 bases, with 6 bases between them. The CDR3 region is CASISTYEQYF. CDR3 nucleotides: TGTGCCAGCATCAGTACCTACGAGCAGTACTTC.

The chain joins TRBV30 to TRBJ1-2, with no clear D. The CDR3 is made up of 12 amino acids. Germline loops: CDR1 GTSNPN, CDR2 SVGIG (reference sequence). V lost 3 bases to trimming and J lost 8 bases, with 13 bases between them. CDR3 DNA sequence: TGTGCCTGGAGCCTACGAAGTCGGGGCTACACCTTC. As protein: CAWSLRSRGYTF. Based on the CDR3 plus reference TRBV30 and TRBJ1-2, the full variable domain is SQTIHQWPATLVQPVGSPLSLECTVEGTSNPNLYWYRQAAGRGLQLLFYSVGIGQISSEVPQNLSASRPQDRQFILSSKKLLLSDSGFYLCAWSLRSRGYTFGSGTRLTVV.

The chain employs TRBV11-2 and TRBJ1-3; 11 bases are shared with TRBD1. The length of the CDR3 is 14 residues. The V gene end was trimmed by 6 bases and the J gene end by 4 bases; junction bases not matched to a gene: 2. Per germline, CDR1 SGHAT and CDR2 FQNNGV. Written as DNA, the CDR3 is TGTGCCAGCAGAAGGACAGGGGGCGGAAACACCATATATTTT. Its protein is CASRRTGGGNTIYF. Based on the CDR3 plus reference TRBV11-2 and TRBJ1-3, the full variable domain is EAGVAQSPRYKIIEKRQSVAFWCNPISGHATLYWYQQILGQGPKLLIQFQNNGVVDDSQLPKDRFSAERLKGVDSTLKIQPAKLEDSAVYLCASRRTGGGNTIYFGEGSWLTVV.

The chain uses TRBV7-2 and TRBJ1-6; the D is unclear. Trimming took off 3 bases at V and 12 bases at J, with 18 bases between the two ends. The germline V gene has CDR1 SGHTA and CDR2 FQGNSA. The CDR3 spans 15 residues. CDR3 residues: CASSLPTGGSRPLHF. In DNA, the CDR3 is TGTGCCAGCAGCTTGCCGACGGGAGGCTCGAGACCCCTCCACTTT.

CDR3 DNA sequence: TGTGCCAGCAGCCAAGGCAGGGGGTGGTCGGACGAGCAGTACTTC. Encoded protein: CASSQGRGWSDEQYF. The V call is TRBV14, the J call TRBJ2-7, with TRBD1 matching 7 bases. Germline-derived CDR1 and CDR2 are SGHDN and FVKESK. Trimming cost V 1 base and J 5 bases; bases outside gene matches: 8. The CDR3 has 15 residues.

The gene calls are TRBV6-1 and TRBJ2-7; D gene uncertain. With 3 bases removed from V and 2 bases from J, the gap between germline ends came to 14 bases. From germline, CDR1 is MNHNS and CDR2 SASEGT. There are 15 residues in the CDR3. The DNA of the CDR3 is TGTGCCAGCAGTGAGAGTTACCTGAGTCCCTACGAGCAGTACTTC. Protein product: CASSESYLSPYEQYF.

The chain combines TRBV6-1 with TRBJ2-3; 8 bases line up with TRBD2. CDR3 length: 15 amino acids. Trimming cost V 1 base and J 4 bases; bases outside gene matches: 4. Germline V gene data show CDR1 as MNHNS and CDR2 as SASEGT. The CDR3 nucleotides are TGTGCCAGCAGTGAAGATGGCGGGGGGCCAGATACGCAGTATTTT. Its translation: CASSEDGGGPDTQYF.

The genes are TRBV19 and TRBJ1-6; 8 nucleotides align to TRBD1. V lost 6 bases to trimming and J lost 9 bases; unmatched junction nucleotides: 7. The germline V gene has CDR1 LNHDA and CDR2 SQIVND (reference sequence). This CDR3 is built from 14 residues. CDR3 bases: TGTGCCAGTAGCGGGACAGGAGGGGGTTCACCCCTCCACTTT. This gives the protein CASSGTGGGSPLHF.

V usage is TRBV25-1 and J usage is TRBJ2-7; 8 bases map to TRBD1. V dropped 8 bases and J dropped 6; count of bases not matched to a gene: 9. The CDR3 length is 13 residues. Germline CDR1 reads MGHDK; CDR2 reads SYGVNS. CDR3 DNA sequence: TGTGCCAGCCGGGGAAGCACAGGGGGCGAGCAGTACTTC. Its protein product is CASRGSTGGEQYF.

This clone was counted a single time. The sample contains more than one DNA sequence encoding this CDR3. V gene TRBV5-4 combines with J gene TRBJ1-2, with TRBD1 identical over 8 bases. Trimming took 0 bases from V and 2 from J; bases not matched to a gene: 0. Per germline, CDR1 SGHNT and CDR2 YYREEE (reference sequence). CDR3 length: 14 amino acids. The DNA for the CDR3 is TGTGCCAGCAGCTTGGACAGGGGGAACTATGGCTACACCTTC. Protein product: CASSLDRGNYGYTF.

The count of this clone is one. The J gene is TRBJ2-3, the V gene TRBV4-1; 10 nucleotides align to TRBD1. The ends lost 1 base at V and 1 base at J; junction bases unmatched: 2. The CDR3 covers 16 residues. CDR1 MGHRA and CDR2 YSYEKL come from the germline V gene. This CDR3 is CASSQAGTGGTDTQYF. In nucleotides, the CDR3 is TGCGCCAGCAGCCAAGCCGGGACAGGGGGCACAGATACGCAGTATTTT.

The chain couples TRBV10-2 to TRBJ1-4, with 10 bases aligning to TRBD1. The V and J ends lost 8 bases and 7 bases, in that order; junction bases with no gene match: 7. CDR1 is WSHSY, CDR2 SAAADI, per germline. The CDR3 runs to 14 residues. CDR3 nucleotides: TGCGCCAGCCTCGACGGACAGGGGGGTGAAAAACTGTTTTTT. Translated: CASLDGQGGEKLFF.

This clone was seen a single time. J is TRBJ2-7 and V is TRBV11-3, with 8 bases that match TRBD1. Trimming removed 0 bases from V and 4 bases from J; junction bases left unmatched: 8. CDR1 is SGHNT, CDR2 YENEEA, per germline. This CDR3 spans 16 amino acids. The DNA of the CDR3 is TGTGCCAGCAGCTTAGAAGGTGGCAGGGGGCCATACGAGCAGTACTTC. Translation: CASSLEGGRGPYEQYF.